The subject of this entry is one T cell receptor beta chain. TCRdb's copy holds only in-frame clones and misses some; the assay was immunoSEQ multiplex PCR. In the table there are about 300,000 clones, just under 90% of which are singletons. The data were obtained in a study of blood T cell repertoires in COVID-19. The length of the CDR3 is 13 residues. Germline assignment: CDR1 SGHTS and CDR2 YDEGEE. V dropped 4 bases and J dropped 4 bases, with 12 bases sitting between them. The source is a young woman with COVID-19, enrolled during active disease. The chain joins TRBV5-8 to TRBJ2-7, with D possibly TRBD2 on 6 matching bases. Sequencing was done on a sample of peripheral blood. CDR3 region: CASSRRGNYEQYF. The DNA for the CDR3 is TGTGCCAGCAGCAGACGCGGGAATTACGAGCAGTACTTC.